This record concerns one TCR beta chain sequence. TCRdb's table, derived via immunoSEQ multiplex PCR, lists solely in-frame clones and lacks some. This sample has 69,000 or so clones, with around 88% found just once. The CDR3 has 16 amino acids. V was pared by 2 bases and J by 3 bases, with 5 bases of the junction left unmatched. Germline CDR1 and CDR2: MNHEY and SVGAGI. The data originate from a study of OX40 agonist ivuxolimab in advanced cancers. The rearrangement uses TRBV6-5 and TRBJ1-2; TRBD1 matches at 11 bases. The specimen was CD4+ or CD8+ T cells sorted from blood, collected in a trial of the OX40 agonist ivuxolimab. This TCR derives from an adult with an advanced solid tumor such as melanoma, head and neck, liver or kidney cancer. Here the CDR3 DNA reads TGTGCCAGCAGTTACGCGGGGGACAGGGGGGACTATGGCTACACCTTC. The encoded protein is CASSYAGDRGDYGYTF.